The 23 T cell receptor beta chains reported below all come from one sample, sequenced in a study of technical replicates of blood from a handful of donors. Only in-frame clones appear in the TCRdb table, and some are missing; sequencing was by immunoSEQ multiplex PCR. The table shows about 82,000 clones, with over 90% occurring only once. The sequenced sample consisted of T cells isolated from PBMCs. These receptors were taken from a human donor in good health.

The chain joins TRBV6-8 to TRBJ2-1; 8 bases map to TRBD2. The CDR3 is made up of 14 amino acids. Germline V CDR1 and CDR2: MNHGY, SAAAGT. Trimming cost V 5 bases and J 2 bases; bases outside gene matches: 2. The CDR3 region is CASSLSGAYNEQFF. CDR3 sequence (DNA): TGTGCCAGCAGTCTTAGCGGGGCCTACAATGAGCAGTTCTTC.

This clone has just one count. The chain links TRBV6-1 to TRBJ2-7; 9 bases align to TRBD1. The J segment lost 3 bases and the V segment lost 7 bases, leaving 4 bases of the junction unmatched. CDR3 length: 13 amino acids. Per the germline V gene, CDR1 is MNHNS and CDR2 is SASEGT. CDR3 bases: TGTGCCAGCAACCGGGACAGGGTCTACGAGCAGTACTTC. The encoded protein is CASNRDRVYEQYF.

This chain joins TRBV6-1 and TRBJ2-2, with TRBD2 as a possible D gene (6 bases). Germline CDR1 MNHNS, CDR2 SASEGT. Trimming removed 10 bases at V and 1 base at J, with 13 bases between. This CDR3 is 14 amino acids long. CDR3 sequence (DNA): TGTGCCACCCGACTAGTTCAGAACACCGGGGAGCTGTTTTTT. This sequence encodes CATRLVQNTGELFF.

The V and J genes are TRBV27 and TRBJ2-7; TRBD2 aligns across 9 bases. V lost 0 bases to trimming and J lost 0 bases; unmatched junction nucleotides: 0. CDR3 size: 15 residues. The germline V gene has CDR1 MNHEY and CDR2 SMNVEV (reference sequence). Written as DNA, the CDR3 is TGTGCCAGCAGTTTATCAGCGGGAGGCTCCTACGAGCAGTACTTC. Amino acid sequence: CASSLSAGGSYEQYF.

In regard to this clone: Other DNA sequences in the sample encode the same CDR3. The chain employs TRBV19 and TRBJ1-5; 8 bases match TRBD1. Germline-derived CDR1 and CDR2 are LNHDA and SQIVND (reference sequence). The CDR3 sequence is 13 residues long. V dropped 4 bases and J dropped 4; count of bases not matched to a gene: 0. In DNA form, the CDR3 reads TGTGCCAGTAGTAGACAGGGGAATCAGCCCCAGCATTTT. Translating gives CASSRQGNQPQHF.

The gene calls are TRBV28 and TRBJ1-2; D might be TRBD1 (5 bases). The V gene's germline CDR1 is MDHEN and CDR2 SYDVKM. Trimming removed 7 bases from V and 3 bases from J, with 15 bases in between. The CDR3 has 14 amino acids. The CDR3, as DNA: TGTGCCAGCAACCTTAGAGACAGTTACTATGGCTACACCTTC. Residues: CASNLRDSYYGYTF.

The chain has TRBV29-1 and TRBJ2-7; 9 nucleotides match TRBD1. This CDR3 has 14 residues. Germline assignment: CDR1 SQVTM and CDR2 ANQGSEA. The ends lost 7 bases at V and 2 bases at J; junction bases unmatched: 9. The CDR3 DNA is TGCAGCGCCTCGGAGGACAGGGGACCCTACGAGCAGTACTTC. Translating it yields CSASEDRGPYEQYF.

The chain is built from TRBV27 and TRBJ1-4; TRBD1 matches 9 bases. Germline CDR1 and CDR2: MNHEY and SMNVEV (reference sequence). Germline trimming cut 7 bases from V and 8 bases from J; bases unmatched to any gene: 8. The CDR3 has 14 residues. As DNA, the CDR3 is TGTGCCAGCAAACCACAGGGGGCGCAAGAAAAACTGTTTTTT. This sequence encodes CASKPQGAQEKLFF.

The CDR3 bases are TGCGCCAGCAGCTTGGCAGGGTCTAGCTCCTACAATGAGCAGTTCTTC. It encodes CASSLAGSSSYNEQFF. The rearrangement joins TRBV5-1 to TRBJ2-1, with D possibly being TRBD1 (5 bases). The ends were cut back, 0 bases at V and 0 bases at J, with 10 bases in the middle. Germline V gene lookup returns CDR1 SGHRS and CDR2 YFSETQ. This CDR3 contains 16 residues.

The rearrangement joins TRBV5-8 to TRBJ1-2, with 7 bases fitting TRBD1. J was trimmed by 3 bases and V by 2 bases; bases with no gene match: 7. The CDR3 is made up of 15 amino acids. The germline gives CDR1 SGHTS, CDR2 YDEGEE. The CDR3 spells CASSLTGTDYYGYTF. CDR3 sequence (DNA): TGTGCCAGCAGCTTAACCGGGACAGATTACTATGGCTACACCTTC. Together with reference TRBV5-8 and TRBJ1-2, the CDR3 gives the full variable domain: EAGVTQSPTHLIKTRGQQATLRCSPISGHTSVYWYQQALGLGLQFLLWYDEGEERNRGNFPPRFSGRQFPNYSSELNVNALELEDSALYLCASSLTGTDYYGYTFGSGTRLTVV.

The chain combines TRBV6-1 with TRBJ2-3; 9 nucleotides align to TRBD2. Germline assignment: CDR1 MNHNS and CDR2 SASEGT. Trimming removed 7 bases from V and 8 bases from J; junction bases left unmatched: 7. This CDR3 is built from 13 residues. CDR3 nucleotide sequence: TGTGCCAGCACCTGGGCGGGGGGGACTACGCAGTATTTT. This codes for CASTWAGGTTQYF.

This CDR3 is CASSFAGGNEQFF. DNA for the CDR3: TGTGCCAGCAGTTTCGCAGGGGGCAATGAGCAGTTCTTC. The genes are TRBV27 and TRBJ2-1; 7 nucleotides line up with TRBD1. CDR3 size: 13 residues. Germline CDR1 and CDR2: MNHEY and SMNVEV (reference sequence). Trimming took 3 bases from V and 6 from J; bases not matched to a gene: 2.

V and J are TRBV6-5 and TRBJ1-2, with 8 nucleotides matching TRBD1. The ends lost 7 bases at V and 3 bases at J; junction bases unmatched: 7. The CDR3 spans 14 residues. Per the germline V gene, CDR1 is MNHEY and CDR2 is SVGAGI. The CDR3 sequence is CASNPGQGYYGYTF. The CDR3 DNA follows: TGTGCCAGCAATCCAGGACAGGGCTACTATGGCTACACCTTC.

The rearrangement joins TRBV30 to TRBJ1-2, with D possibly matching TRBD1 (6 bases). Trimming pared 0 bases from V and 4 bases from J, leaving 12 bases between. CDR3 length: 14 residues. Per germline, CDR1 GTSNPN and CDR2 SVGIG (reference sequence). CDR3 residues: CAWSVAGVSYGYTF. The CDR3 bases are TGTGCCTGGAGTGTAGCAGGGGTTTCCTATGGCTACACCTTC.

The rearrangement joins TRBV10-3 to TRBJ2-5; 8 bases agree with TRBD1. CDR3 length: 13 residues. CDR1 ENHRY and CDR2 SYGVKD come from the germline V gene. Trimming removed 4 bases from V and 5 bases from J; junction bases left unmatched: 3. CDR3 sequence: CAISATGGETQYF. DNA of the CDR3: TGTGCCATCAGTGCTACAGGGGGTGAGACCCAGTACTTC.

The chain couples TRBV27 to TRBJ2-5, with D hard to call. Germline CDR1 and CDR2: MNHEY and SMNVEV (reference sequence). The CDR3 totals 11 residues. Deletions cut 10 bases from V and 5 bases from J, with 11 bases between. In DNA form, the CDR3 reads TGTGCCACCGAAACCGGGGAGACCCAGTACTTC. Translated: CATETGETQYF.

The chain is built from TRBV27 and TRBJ2-7; 11 positions match TRBD2. The CDR3 totals 16 residues. Trimming removed 0 bases from V and 5 bases from J; junction bases left unmatched: 6. Germline V gene sequence: CDR1 MNHEY, CDR2 SMNVEV (reference sequence). The CDR3 protein is CASSLSTTSGSNEQYF. The CDR3 DNA sequence: TGTGCCAGCAGTTTATCGACAACTAGCGGGAGTAACGAGCAGTACTTC.

This clone was detected once. This chain joins TRBV5-1 and TRBJ2-1, with a weak D call TRBD1 (6 bases). Deletions cut 0 bases from V and 3 bases from J, with 10 bases between. Looked up from germline, CDR1 is SGHRS and CDR2 is YFSETQ. The CDR3 spans 15 residues. The CDR3 here is CASSLVQGIYNEQFF. In DNA, the CDR3 is TGCGCCAGCAGCTTGGTGCAGGGGATCTACAATGAGCAGTTCTTC.

The sample holds one count of this clone. The chain carries TRBV10-3 and TRBJ1-5; a possible D gene is TRBD1 (6 bases). The CDR3 is 14 amino acids. The V and J ends lost 5 bases and 4 bases respectively, with 12 bases between them. Germline CDR1 is ENHRY and CDR2 is SYGVKD. The CDR3 loop is CAISPGQNNQPQHF. In nucleotides, the CDR3 is TGTGCCATCAGTCCCGGACAGAATAATCAGCCCCAGCATTTT.

DNA for the CDR3: TGTGCCAGCAGCCTGGGACAGGGGGCTCATGGCTACACCTTC. It translates to CASSLGQGAHGYTF. This sequence joins TRBV7-3 and TRBJ1-2; TRBD1 agrees at 12 bases. The CDR3 is 14 amino acids. V lost 5 bases to trimming and J lost 6 bases; unmatched junction nucleotides: 4. Looked up from germline, CDR1 is SGHTA and CDR2 is FQGTGA.

This clone was observed a single time. V gene TRBV28 combines with J gene TRBJ2-4; 9 nucleotides line up with TRBD2. Looked up from germline, CDR1 is MDHEN and CDR2 is SYDVKM. V trimming: 11 bases; J trimming: 1 base; junction bases outside the gene matches: 9. This CDR3 is built from 15 residues. Here the CDR3 reads CASYSGSEAKNIQYF. CDR3 in DNA: TGTGCCTCCTATAGCGGGAGTGAGGCCAAAAACATTCAGTACTTC.

This rearrangement joins TRBV28 to TRBJ1-4; D unclear. The CDR3 loop spans 15 amino acids. The germline V and J ends were trimmed by 1 base and 8 bases, with 14 bases remaining between them. Germline V gene sequence: CDR1 MDHEN, CDR2 SYDVKM. The CDR3 loop is CASSLFTSLWEKLFF. CDR3 coding DNA: TGTGCCAGCAGTTTATTTACCAGTTTATGGGAAAAACTGTTTTTT.

The rearrangement links TRBV5-1 to TRBJ2-7; 9 positions match TRBD1. V lost 3 bases to trimming and J lost 5 bases; unmatched junction nucleotides: 6. From germline, CDR1 is SGHRS and CDR2 YFSETQ. CDR3 length: 14 residues. The CDR3 reads CASSSRTGADEQYF. Written as DNA, the CDR3 is TGCGCCAGCAGCTCCCGGACAGGGGCTGACGAGCAGTACTTC.